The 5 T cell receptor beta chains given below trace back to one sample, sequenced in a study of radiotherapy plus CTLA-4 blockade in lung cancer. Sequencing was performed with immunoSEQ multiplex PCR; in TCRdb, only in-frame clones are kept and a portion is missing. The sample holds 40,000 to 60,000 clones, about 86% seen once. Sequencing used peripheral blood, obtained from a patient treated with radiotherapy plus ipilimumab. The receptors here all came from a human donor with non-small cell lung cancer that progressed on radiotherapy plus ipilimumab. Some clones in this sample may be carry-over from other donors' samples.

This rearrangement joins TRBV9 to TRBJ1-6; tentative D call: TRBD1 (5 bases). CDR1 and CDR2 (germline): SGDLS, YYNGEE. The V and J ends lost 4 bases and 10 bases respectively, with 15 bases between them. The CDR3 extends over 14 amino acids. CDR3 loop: CASSPHKGRSPLHF. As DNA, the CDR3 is TGTGCCAGCAGCCCACACAAGGGGCGGTCACCCCTCCACTTT.

CDR3 region: CASKGQGNTEAFF. CDR3 coding DNA: TGTGCCAGCAAGGGACAGGGGAACACTGAAGCTTTCTTT. This sequence joins TRBV2 and TRBJ1-1; 9 positions match TRBD1. Germline V gene lookup returns CDR1 SNHLY and CDR2 FYNNEI. CDR3 length: 13 residues. The trim removed 7 bases at V and 1 base at J, leaving 1 base unmatched.

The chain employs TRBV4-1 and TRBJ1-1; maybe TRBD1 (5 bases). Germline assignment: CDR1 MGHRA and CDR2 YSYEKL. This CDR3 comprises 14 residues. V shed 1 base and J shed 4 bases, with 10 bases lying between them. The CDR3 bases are TGCGCCAGCAGCCAAGGGTCCGGGGGCACTGAAGCTTTCTTT. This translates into CASSQGSGGTEAFF.

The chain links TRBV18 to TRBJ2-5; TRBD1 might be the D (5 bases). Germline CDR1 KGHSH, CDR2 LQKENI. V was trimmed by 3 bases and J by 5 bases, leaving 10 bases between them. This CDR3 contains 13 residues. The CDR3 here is CASSPLQEETQYF. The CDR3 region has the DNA TGTGCCAGCTCACCTCTACAGGAGGAGACCCAGTACTTC.

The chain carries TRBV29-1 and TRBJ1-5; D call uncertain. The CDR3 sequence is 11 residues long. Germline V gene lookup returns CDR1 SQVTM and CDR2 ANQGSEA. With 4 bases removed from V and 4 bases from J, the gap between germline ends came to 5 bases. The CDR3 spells CSVGSNQPQHF. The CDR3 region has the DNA TGCAGCGTTGGTTCGAATCAGCCCCAGCATTTT.